This is a list of T cell receptor beta chains from one sample in a study of identical twins. TCRdb used MiXCR to reprocess the 5' RACE reads, holding one entry per CDR3 protein. The table records 500,000 to 550,000 distinct CDR3 sequences, around 20% of them present only once. The same specimen was also included in a second study, on yellow fever vaccine responses in identical twins.

Sequenced: CD4+ T cells sorted from blood. The source is a woman aged 18-30 years in good health. Both conserved end residues are part of each CDR3. D genes are given only for firm matches. The listing skips clone size in some rows; elsewhere it reads once, few, many or a size class.

v_call: TRBV12-3/TRBV12-4; d_call: NA; j_call: TRBJ2-5; clone_size: NA; cdr3_nt: TGTGCCAGCAGTTCCCAGGAGGGCGCCAGGGAGACCCAGTACTTC; cdr3_aa: CASSSQEGARETQYF
v_call: TRBV7-8; d_call: NA; j_call: TRBJ1-5; clone_size: few; cdr3_nt: TGTGCCAGCAGCGAAGGCAGCAATCAGCCCCAGCATTTT; cdr3_aa: CASSEGSNQPQHF
v_call: TRBV12-3/TRBV12-4; d_call: NA; j_call: TRBJ1-3; clone_size: NA; cdr3_nt: TGTGCCAGCAGTTTCGGGAGTGGAAACACCATATATTTT; cdr3_aa: CASSFGSGNTIYF
v_call: TRBV12-3/TRBV12-4; d_call: NA; j_call: TRBJ2-7; clone_size: many; cdr3_nt: TGTGCCAGCAGTTTAGGACGTGGGCAGGGGATGAACGAGCAGTACTTC; cdr3_aa: CASSLGRGQGMNEQYF
v_call: TRBV7-2; d_call: NA; j_call: TRBJ1-5; clone_size: NA; cdr3_nt: TGTGCCAGCAGCACCCGAGGGGCTTTTAGCAATCAGCCCCAGCATTTT; cdr3_aa: CASSTRGAFSNQPQHF
v_call: TRBV12-3/TRBV12-4; d_call: NA; j_call: TRBJ1-1; clone_size: NA; cdr3_nt: TGTGCCAGCACCAGGACAGCCACGAACACTGAAGCTTTCTTT; cdr3_aa: CASTRTATNTEAFF
v_call: TRBV5-5; d_call: NA; j_call: TRBJ2-5; clone_size: NA; cdr3_nt: TGTGCCAGCAGCTTGGGGGGGGTCCCTGGGACCCAGTACTTC; cdr3_aa: CASSLGGVPGTQYF
v_call: TRBV7-3; d_call: TRBD2; j_call: TRBJ2-5; clone_size: NA; cdr3_nt: TGTGCCAGCAGCTCCCACCGGACTAGCGGGAGGAAAGAGACCCAGTACTTC; cdr3_aa: CASSSHRTSGRKETQYF
v_call: TRBV7-6; d_call: NA; j_call: TRBJ1-3; clone_size: NA; cdr3_nt: TGTGCCAGCAGCTTAGACACCCACTCTGGAAACACCATATATTTT; cdr3_aa: CASSLDTHSGNTIYF
v_call: TRBV20-1; d_call: NA; j_call: TRBJ2-3; clone_size: few; cdr3_nt: TGCAGTGCTAGAGCAGGCTTCGATACGCAGTATTTT; cdr3_aa: CSARAGFDTQYF
v_call: TRBV6-1; d_call: NA; j_call: TRBJ1-5; clone_size: NA; cdr3_nt: TGTGCCAGCAGAAAGGACAGAAATCAGCCCCAGCATTTT; cdr3_aa: CASRKDRNQPQHF
v_call: TRBV5-6; d_call: NA; j_call: TRBJ2-1; clone_size: NA; cdr3_nt: TGTGCCAGCAGCTTGGCCAGGGACTGGCTCTACAATGAGCAGTTCTTC; cdr3_aa: CASSLARDWLYNEQFF
v_call: TRBV11-2; d_call: TRBD2; j_call: TRBJ2-5; clone_size: few; cdr3_nt: TGTGCCAGCAGCTTAGATCCGGCTAGCGGGAGGGAGACCCAGTACTTC; cdr3_aa: CASSLDPASGRETQYF
v_call: TRBV6-1; d_call: TRBD1; j_call: TRBJ2-7; clone_size: few; cdr3_nt: TGTGCCAGCACCCAAACTGTCGGGACAGGGAGAGGCGAGCAGTACTTC; cdr3_aa: CASTQTVGTGRGEQYF
v_call: TRBV7-9; d_call: NA; j_call: TRBJ2-1; clone_size: NA; cdr3_nt: TGTGCCAGCAGCCCGCCGGCTTGGGGGAACAATGAGCAGTTCTTC; cdr3_aa: CASSPPAWGNNEQFF
v_call: TRBV24-1; d_call: TRBD2; j_call: TRBJ2-3; clone_size: NA; cdr3_nt: TGTGCCACCAGTGAAGGGAGCGGGAAAGACACAGATACGCAGTATTTT; cdr3_aa: CATSEGSGKDTDTQYF
v_call: TRBV9; d_call: NA; j_call: TRBJ2-3; clone_size: few; cdr3_nt: TGTGCCAGCAGCGTAGCGTCGGGGGACAGCACAGATACGCAGTATTTT; cdr3_aa: CASSVASGDSTDTQYF
v_call: TRBV7-3; d_call: TRBD2; j_call: TRBJ2-1; clone_size: NA; cdr3_nt: TGTGCCAGCAGCACCCAAGCGGGAGTTACCTACAATGAGCAGTTCTTC; cdr3_aa: CASSTQAGVTYNEQFF
v_call: TRBV9; d_call: NA; j_call: TRBJ2-1; clone_size: NA; cdr3_nt: TGTGCCAGCAGCGTAGGGGTTGCGAATGAGCAGTTCTTC; cdr3_aa: CASSVGVANEQFF
v_call: TRBV20-1; d_call: TRBD2; j_call: TRBJ2-7; clone_size: few; cdr3_nt: TGCAGTGCTAGAGATCGACGCGGGAGTATGTACGAGCAGTACTTC; cdr3_aa: CSARDRRGSMYEQYF
v_call: TRBV20-1; d_call: NA; j_call: TRBJ1-2; clone_size: once; cdr3_nt: TGCAGTGTCGGGACACAAGCTAACTATGGCTACACCTTC; cdr3_aa: CSVGTQANYGYTF
v_call: TRBV2; d_call: TRBD1; j_call: TRBJ2-5; clone_size: once; cdr3_nt: TGTGCCAGTAGTCGCCGGGACAGGGGGCAGGAGACCCAGTACTTC; cdr3_aa: CASSRRDRGQETQYF
v_call: TRBV10-2; d_call: TRBD1; j_call: TRBJ1-5; clone_size: few; cdr3_nt: TGCGCCAGCAGTGAGACCGGGACAGGCAATCAGCCCCAGCATTTT; cdr3_aa: CASSETGTGNQPQHF
v_call: TRBV27; d_call: NA; j_call: TRBJ2-6; clone_size: NA; cdr3_nt: TGTGCCAGCAGTTCCAATCAAGGGCGAACTGGGGCCAACGTCCTGACTTTC; cdr3_aa: CASSSNQGRTGANVLTF
v_call: TRBV5-6; d_call: TRBD1; j_call: TRBJ1-2; clone_size: NA; cdr3_nt: TGTGCCAGCAGCCGAGACAGGGGCCGAGAAGGCTACACCTTC; cdr3_aa: CASSRDRGREGYTF
v_call: TRBV20-1; d_call: TRBD2; j_call: TRBJ2-5; clone_size: few; cdr3_nt: TGCAGTGCTAGAGAGAGGACTAGCGGGGTGGAGACCCAGTACTTC; cdr3_aa: CSARERTSGVETQYF
v_call: TRBV5-1; d_call: TRBD2; j_call: TRBJ2-3; clone_size: NA; cdr3_nt: TGCGCCAGCAGCTTGGCCCTAGCGGTCACAGATACGCAGTATTTT; cdr3_aa: CASSLALAVTDTQYF
v_call: TRBV27; d_call: TRBD2; j_call: TRBJ2-3; clone_size: few; cdr3_nt: TGTGCCAGCAGTTTATCGAATTTTCCTAGCGGGACTTCAGATACGCAGTATTTT; cdr3_aa: CASSLSNFPSGTSDTQYF
v_call: TRBV12-3/TRBV12-4; d_call: NA; j_call: TRBJ2-1; clone_size: many; cdr3_nt: TGTGCCAGCAGTCCCCTGAATGAGCAGTTCTTC; cdr3_aa: CASSPLNEQFF
v_call: TRBV4-1; d_call: NA; j_call: TRBJ2-7; clone_size: NA; cdr3_nt: TGCGCCAGCAGCCAAGATAAAGCGTTCGAGCAGTACTTC; cdr3_aa: CASSQDKAFEQYF
v_call: TRBV20-1; d_call: TRBD2; j_call: TRBJ2-2; clone_size: few; cdr3_nt: TGCAGTGCCCTGGGACTAGCGGGAGGGTCTGGGCGGGAGCTGTTTTTT; cdr3_aa: CSALGLAGGSGRELFF
v_call: TRBV29-1; d_call: TRBD1; j_call: TRBJ2-2; clone_size: NA; cdr3_nt: TGCAGCGTTGACACAGGGGGCGGATCCGGGGAGCTGTTTTTT; cdr3_aa: CSVDTGGGSGELFF
v_call: TRBV28; d_call: TRBD2; j_call: TRBJ2-3; clone_size: few; cdr3_nt: TGTGCCAGCAGTCCACTAGCGCGAAGCACAGATACGCAGTATTTT; cdr3_aa: CASSPLARSTDTQYF
v_call: TRBV29-1; d_call: NA; j_call: TRBJ2-3; clone_size: few; cdr3_nt: TGCAGCGTACGCAAGGGTATCGTCCAGGGTCCCACAGATACGCAGTATTTT; cdr3_aa: CSVRKGIVQGPTDTQYF
v_call: TRBV4-2; d_call: NA; j_call: TRBJ2-7; clone_size: NA; cdr3_nt: TGTGCCAGCAGCCAAGACAGAGACGAGCAGTACTTC; cdr3_aa: CASSQDRDEQYF